This T cell receptor beta chain appears in the sequencing data of a study of blood T cells in healthy people across ages. Together with a sample-barcoded 5' primer, a J-beta primer mix was included in a second PCR lasting about 6 to 11 cycles. A tag from a template-switch adaptor with 12 random nucleotides marked each cDNA molecule. TCRdb reprocessed the 5' RACE reads with MiXCR, giving one entry per CDR3 protein. The sample carries roughly 2 million distinct CDR3 sequences, about 50% recorded once. The CDR3 covers 16 residues. Unmatched junction bases numbered 8, after V lost 4 bases and J lost 2 bases. CDR1 and CDR2 from the germline V gene are SGHAT and FQNNGV.

Sequencing input: blood. The TCR sequence derives from a woman in her 40s in good health. The chain uses TRBV11-2 and TRBJ2-3, with TRBD2 matching over 8 bases. The CDR3 reads CASSSPGSGITDTQYF. The CDR3, as DNA: TGTGCCAGCAGCTCCCCGGGTAGCGGGATCACAGATACGCAGTATTTT.